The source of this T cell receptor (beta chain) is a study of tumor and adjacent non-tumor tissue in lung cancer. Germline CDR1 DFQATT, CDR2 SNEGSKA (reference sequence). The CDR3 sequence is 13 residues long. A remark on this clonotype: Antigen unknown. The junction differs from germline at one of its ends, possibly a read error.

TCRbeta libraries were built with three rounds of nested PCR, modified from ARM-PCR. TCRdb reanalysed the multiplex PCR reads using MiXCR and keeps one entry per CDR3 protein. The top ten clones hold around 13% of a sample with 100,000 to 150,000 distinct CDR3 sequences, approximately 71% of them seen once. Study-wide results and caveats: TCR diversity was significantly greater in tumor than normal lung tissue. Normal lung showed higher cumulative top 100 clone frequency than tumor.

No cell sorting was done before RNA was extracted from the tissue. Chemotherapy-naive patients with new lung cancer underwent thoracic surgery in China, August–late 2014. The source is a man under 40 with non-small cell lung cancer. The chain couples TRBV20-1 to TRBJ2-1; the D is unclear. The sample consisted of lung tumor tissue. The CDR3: CTARDGLSNEQSF. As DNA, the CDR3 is TGCACTGCTAGAGACGGTCTTTCGAATGAGCAGTCCTTC.